This is a list of T cell receptor beta chains from one sample in a study of CD8 T cells in ankylosing spondylitis. TCRdb called the 5' RACE reads again in MiXCR, with one record for every CDR3 protein. The sample includes approximately 300,000 distinct CDR3 sequences, roughly 8% of them seen just once. What was sequenced was blood, either unsorted or a sorted T cell fraction (not recorded which). All receptors derive from a male donor with ankylosing spondylitis. The CDR3 runs from the conserved cysteine through the conserved F or W. D genes are given only for firm matches. Size tells how often a clone was seen (once, few, many) or the class of an expanded clone, and some rows leave it out.

v_gene,len,abundance,d_gene,j_gene,CDR3aa,CDR3nt
TRBV7-2,14,many,-,TRBJ2-2,CASSLAKGTGELFF,TGTGCCAGCAGCTTAGCTAAGGGCACCGGGGAGCTGTTTTTT
TRBV2,13,-,-,TRBJ1-2,CASSDQGYDGYTF,TGTGCCAGCAGTGATCAGGGTTATGATGGCTACACCTTC
TRBV28,14,few,-,TRBJ2-1,CASSLSRGDNEQFF,TGTGCCAGCAGTTTAAGCAGGGGGGACAATGAGCAGTTCTTC
TRBV12-3/TRBV12-4,13,many,-,TRBJ1-2,CASSLAPSYGYTF,TGTGCCAGCAGTTTAGCCCCAAGTTATGGCTACACCTTC
TRBV5-6,15,few,-,TRBJ2-4,CASSPADTPSGIQYF,TGTGCCAGCAGCCCAGCGGACACTCCTTCTGGCATTCAGTACTTC
TRBV12-3/TRBV12-4,13,many,TRBD1,TRBJ2-1,CASRPTAATGEFF,TGTGCCAGCAGGCCCACAGCTGCGACAGGGGAGTTCTTC
TRBV12-3/TRBV12-4,17,many,TRBD2,TRBJ2-5,CASRKREISGIWETQYF,TGTGCCAGCAGAAAACGGGAGATTAGCGGGATATGGGAGACCCAGTACTTC
TRBV7-9,14,-,-,TRBJ2-1,CASSPDLGSDEQFF,TGTGCCAGCAGCCCGGACCTTGGTTCGGATGAGCAGTTCTTC
TRBV3-1,13,-,-,TRBJ1-5,CASSPMAWAPQHF,TGTGCCAGCAGTCCCATGGCCTGGGCGCCCCAGCATTTT
TRBV4-2,15,-,-,TRBJ2-5,CASSQVRGREETQYF,TGTGCCAGCAGCCAAGTGCGGGGGCGGGAGGAGACCCAGTACTTC
TRBV5-1,13,many,-,TRBJ1-1,CASSEDTNTEAFF,TGCGCCAGCAGCGAAGATACGAACACTGAAGCTTTCTTT
TRBV25-1,14,few,-,TRBJ2-5,CASSLSRGSATQYF,TGTGCCAGCAGTCTATCACGGGGGTCGGCAACCCAGTACTTC
TRBV18,14,-,-,TRBJ2-7,CASSPWAEGGEQYF,TGTGCCAGCTCACCCTGGGCGGAGGGCGGGGAGCAGTACTTC
TRBV14,15,-,-,TRBJ2-2,CASSQEVWDTGELFF,TGTGCCAGCAGCCAAGAAGTATGGGACACCGGGGAGCTGTTTTTT
TRBV12-3/TRBV12-4,15,-,TRBD2,TRBJ2-3,CASSLSAGEADTQYF,TGTGCCAGCAGTTTATCTGCGGGAGAGGCAGATACGCAGTATTTT
TRBV29-1,13,many,TRBD2,TRBJ2-1,CSGGVAGYNEQFF,TGCAGCGGGGGGGTAGCGGGGTACAATGAGCAGTTCTTC
TRBV6-2/TRBV6-3,18,-,TRBD2,TRBJ2-1,CASSPSGFSGSGAKEQFF,TGTGCCAGCAGTCCTTCGGGGTTTAGCGGGAGCGGGGCAAAGGAGCAGTTCTTC
TRBV29-1,14,few,-,TRBJ1-3,CSAQEGERRGTIYF,TGCAGCGCCCAGGAAGGTGAGCGTCGGGGCACCATATATTTT
TRBV27,15,-,-,TRBJ1-6,CASTEDSSYNSPLHF,TGTGCCAGCACCGAGGATAGCTCCTATAATTCACCCCTCCACTTT
TRBV7-2,14,few,TRBD1,TRBJ1-6,CASSWRQGGSPLHF,TGTGCCAGCAGCTGGAGACAGGGCGGATCACCCCTCCACTTT
TRBV7-9,11,-,-,TRBJ1-1,CASRSGTEAFF,TGTGCCAGCAGGAGCGGCACTGAAGCTTTCTTT
TRBV5-1,16,few,TRBD2,TRBJ2-7,CASSPPSGLAGHEQYF,TGCGCCAGCAGCCCACCCTCGGGTCTAGCGGGTCACGAGCAGTACTTC
TRBV4-3,14,-,-,TRBJ1-4,CASSPEIGSEKLFF,TGCGCCAGCAGCCCCGAGATAGGGAGTGAAAAACTGTTTTTT
TRBV5-1,14,few,-,TRBJ1-4,CASSLNPGDEKLFF,TGCGCCAGCAGCTTGAATCCGGGGGATGAAAAACTGTTTTTT
TRBV20-1,14,many,TRBD1,TRBJ1-4,CSARTGESNEKLFF,TGCAGTGCCCGAACAGGGGAATCTAATGAAAAACTGTTTTTT
TRBV27,15,-,TRBD1,TRBJ2-4,CASSDRGEAGFIQYF,TGTGCCAGCAGTGACAGGGGGGAAGCGGGATTCATTCAGTACTTC
TRBV7-9,17,many,TRBD2,TRBJ2-3,CASSAQGLAGETDTQYF,TGTGCCAGCAGCGCACAGGGACTAGCGGGAGAGACAGATACGCAGTATTTT
TRBV18,14,many,-,TRBJ1-5,CASSPGQQNQPQHF,TGTGCCAGCTCACCCGGACAGCAAAATCAGCCCCAGCATTTT
TRBV7-9,15,-,TRBD1,TRBJ1-1,CASSLPTGPGAEAFF,TGTGCCAGCAGCCTTCCGACAGGGCCCGGTGCTGAAGCTTTCTTT
TRBV7-8,16,-,TRBD2,TRBJ2-2,CASSPGGALNTGELFF,TGTGCCAGCAGCCCCGGGGGGGCCCTGAACACCGGGGAGCTGTTTTTT
TRBV2,14,few,-,TRBJ2-6,CASGTGTGANVLTF,TGTGCCAGCGGGACCGGGACAGGGGCCAACGTCCTGACTTTC
TRBV9,14,-,-,TRBJ2-4,CASSGRRSKNIQYF,TGTGCCAGCAGCGGGAGGAGGAGCAAAAACATTCAGTACTTC
TRBV19,16,-,-,TRBJ1-2,CASCSGRGGIDYGYTF,TGTGCCAGTTGCTCCGGCAGGGGCGGGATTGACTATGGCTACACCTTC
TRBV12-3/TRBV12-4,15,few,-,TRBJ1-5,CASSFWGPSNQPQHF,TGTGCCAGCAGTTTCTGGGGGCCTAGCAATCAGCCCCAGCATTTT